A single sample gave rise to the 20 T cell receptor beta chains below, sequenced in a study of CD8 T cells in ankylosing spondylitis (dated by TCRdb to the late 2010s). Libraries were built with 5' RACE. The sequencer was an Illumina HiSeq 2500. TCRdb applied fastp at Q25 and MiXCR to the public reads, then kept only in-frame beta chains. Merged by CDR3 protein, the rows form single entries marked with the most common genes and DNA. The sample data list tens of thousands of distinct CDR3 sequences, and approximately 9.9% of these were observed just once. The leading ten clones occupy approximately 1.5% of the sample. The sequenced material came from blood, either unsorted or a sorted T cell fraction (not recorded which). The receptors originated from a male donor with ankylosing spondylitis or in good health (not recorded which).

This clonotype has a handful of counts. The gene calls are TRBV5-1 and TRBJ2-1; weak D call: TRBD2 (5 bases). The CDR3 extends over 16 amino acids. V was trimmed by 2 bases and J by 8 bases, leaving 20 bases between them. CDR1 is SGHRS, CDR2 YFSETQ, per germline. DNA of the CDR3: TGCGCCAGCAGCTTTACTAGTCATGGTCCTACGGATGAGCAGTTCTTC. This gives the protein CASSFTSHGPTDEQFF.

Of note for this clonotype: It may be a read error: a sequence one base away is much more abundant. The chain employs TRBV7-8 and TRBJ2-5, with D unclear. The CDR3 is made up of 16 amino acids. The germline gives CDR1 SGHVS, CDR2 FQNEAQ. In nucleotides, the CDR3 is TGTGCCACCAGCTTACGGTTGAGTCCTACGAGAGAGACCCAGTACTTC. Translation gives CATSLRLSPTRETQYF.

Ten or more counts support this clonotype. The chain recombines TRBV14 with TRBJ2-7; no firm D call. V dropped 4 bases and J dropped 2 bases, with 9 bases sitting between them. Per germline, CDR1 SGHDN and CDR2 FVKESK. The CDR3 loop spans 13 amino acids. The DNA for the CDR3 is TGTGCCAGCAGCCCGGACGTCACCTACGAGCAGTACTTC. As protein: CASSPDVTYEQYF.

Only a few counts were recorded for this clonotype. The chain uses TRBV29-1 and TRBJ1-2; D gene uncertain. V was cut by 5 bases and J by 6 bases, with 13 bases left in between. This CDR3 has 12 residues. Germline V gene lookup returns CDR1 SQVTM and CDR2 ANQGSEA. The CDR3 here is CSVRGPEDGYTF. Written as DNA, the CDR3 is TGCAGCGTTCGTGGCCCTGAGGATGGCTACACCTTC.

This clonotype was detected only a few times. The chain uses TRBV14 and TRBJ2-1; perhaps TRBD2 as D (7 bases). This CDR3 is 17 amino acids long. Germline V gene sequence: CDR1 SGHDN, CDR2 FVKESK. Trimming took 4 bases from V and 10 from J, leaving 26 bases between them. CDR3: CASSPSFTGGLAREQFF. The DNA of the CDR3 is TGTGCCAGCAGCCCCTCCTTTACGGGGGGCCTTGCTAGGGAGCAGTTCTTC.

Ten or more counts support this clonotype. V is TRBV5-1 and J is TRBJ2-5; D unresolved. Germline loops: CDR1 SGHRS, CDR2 YFSETQ. This CDR3 contains 13 residues. V was trimmed by 0 bases and J by 4 bases, leaving 7 bases between them. The CDR3 region is CASSLGLGETQYF. The CDR3 bases are TGCGCCAGCAGCTTGGGGCTAGGAGAGACCCAGTACTTC.

This clonotype has ten or more counts. Just one base apart from a much larger clone, this may be a read error. This rearrangement joins TRBV5-4 to TRBJ2-7; no clear D. Germline values: CDR1 SGHNT, CDR2 YYREEE (reference sequence). The CDR3 covers 14 residues. Trimming stripped 4 bases from V and 2 bases from J, with 13 bases between. In DNA form, the CDR3 reads TGTGCCAGCAGCCAGGAGACAACACCCTACGAGCAGTACTTC. Its protein product is CASSQETTPYEQYF.

This clonotype has just a few counts. The chain is built from TRBV2 and TRBJ2-1, with 10 bases identical to TRBD1. After removal of 10 bases from V and 8 bases from J, the junction contained 11 bases not matched to a gene. Germline V gene data show CDR1 as SNHLY and CDR2 as FYNNEI. The CDR3 extends over 14 amino acids. The CDR3 reads CATLDRDRGDEQFF. The CDR3 DNA reads TGTGCCACTCTCGACCGGGACAGGGGAGATGAGCAGTTCTTC.

This clonotype was recorded many times. J is TRBJ1-1 and V is TRBV3-1; 7 nucleotides agree with TRBD1. Germline CDR1 LGHDT, CDR2 YNNKEL (reference sequence). The CDR3 loop spans 16 amino acids. The V gene end was trimmed by 0 bases and the J gene end by 10 bases; junction bases not matched to a gene: 14. The CDR3 sequence: CASSQESVRDRAPAFF. CDR3 nucleotides: TGTGCCAGCAGCCAAGAAAGCGTCAGAGACAGGGCCCCAGCTTTCTTT.

This clonotype has a handful of counts. The genes are TRBV6-1 and TRBJ2-2; TRBD2 matches 12 bases. The CDR3 consists of 15 residues. Germline-derived CDR1 and CDR2 are MNHNS and SASEGT. The V segment lost 6 bases and the J segment 8 bases; nucleotides outside the gene matches: 7. The CDR3 is CASRRGLAGSGELFF. For the CDR3, the DNA is TGTGCCAGCAGAAGGGGACTAGCGGGTTCTGGGGAGCTGTTTTTT.

The chain couples TRBV5-1 to TRBJ2-7, with 8 positions matching TRBD1. The germline V gene has CDR1 SGHRS and CDR2 YFSETQ. The ends lost 2 bases at V and 3 bases at J; junction bases unmatched: 7. This CDR3 is built from 15 residues. The CDR3 DNA follows: TGCGCCAGCAGCTTCGGTGGGACAGGAGACTACGAGCAGTACTTC. As protein: CASSFGGTGDYEQYF.

This clonotype was counted at least ten times. V usage is TRBV2 and J usage is TRBJ1-5; the D is unclear. Germline lookup yields CDR1 SNHLY and CDR2 FYNNEI. Trimming took 4 bases from V and 6 from J, leaving 16 bases between them. The CDR3 has 15 amino acids. CDR3 protein: CASSGTDGVGQPQHF. CDR3 sequence (DNA): TGTGCCAGCAGTGGCACGGATGGGGTTGGTCAGCCCCAGCATTTT. The variable domain in full, with the rest retrieved from reference TRBV2 and TRBJ1-5, is EPEVTQTPSHQVTQMGQEVILRCVPISNHLYFYWYRQILGQKVEFLVSFYNNEISEKSEIFDDQFSVERPDGSNFTLKIRSTKLEDSAMYFCASSGTDGVGQPQHFGDGTRLSIL.

This clonotype was seen many times. This chain uses TRBV5-1 with TRBJ2-5, with 10 nucleotides matching TRBD2. The germline gives CDR1 SGHRS, CDR2 YFSETQ. The V and J ends lost 0 bases and 4 bases, in that order; junction bases with no gene match: 12. The CDR3 consists of 18 residues. The DNA of the CDR3 is TGCGCCAGCAGCTTGGCCGGTTCAGGGACTAGCGTTGGAGAGACCCAGTACTTC. Its translation is CASSLAGSGTSVGETQYF.

This clonotype was picked up many times. The chain joins TRBV11-2 to TRBJ2-2; D gene ambiguous. Germline CDR1 and CDR2: SGHAT and FQNNGV. This CDR3 is 15 amino acids long. Trimming pared 4 bases from V and 2 bases from J, leaving 11 bases between. The DNA of the CDR3 is TGTGCCAGCAGCTCTAAGAACAGTAACACCGGGGAGCTGTTTTTT. It encodes CASSSKNSNTGELFF.

This clonotype was found a few times. The chain joins TRBV7-2 to TRBJ1-6; D perhaps matches TRBD1 (5 bases). The CDR3 has 14 amino acids. Trimming took 7 bases from V and 6 from J, leaving 13 bases between them. Germline V CDR1 and CDR2: SGHTA, FQGNSA. CDR3 sequence reads: CASNNGRGNSPLHF. DNA of the CDR3: TGTGCCAGCAACAACGGTAGGGGTAATTCACCCCTCCACTTT.

The V gene is TRBV5-1, the J gene TRBJ1-2; D is uncertain. This CDR3 is 11 amino acids long. Germline CDR1 is SGHRS and CDR2 is YFSETQ. V shed 5 bases and J shed 0 bases, with 2 bases lying between them. The CDR3 region is CASRANYGYTF. CDR3 nucleotide sequence: TGCGCCAGCAGAGCTAACTATGGCTACACCTTC.

In its sample, this clonotype was seen many times. The chain has TRBV5-1 and TRBJ2-7; 7 bases match TRBD1. Germline CDR1 SGHRS, CDR2 YFSETQ. V dropped 4 bases and J dropped 0; count of bases not matched to a gene: 7. The CDR3 consists of 15 residues. CDR3 sequence: CASSSHRDSSYEQYF. In nucleotides, the CDR3 is TGCGCCAGCAGCAGCCATAGGGACAGCTCCTACGAGCAGTACTTC.

This clonotype has ten or more counts. The chain links TRBV3-1 to TRBJ2-2; D is unclear. The CDR3 contains 15 residues. Germline V gene data show CDR1 as LGHDT and CDR2 as YNNKEL (reference sequence). The V and J ends lost 0 bases and 0 bases respectively, with 5 bases between them. DNA for the CDR3: TGTGCCAGCAGCCAAGATGCGGCGAACACCGGGGAGCTGTTTTTT. Its translation is CASSQDAANTGELFF.

The rearrangement uses TRBV5-1 and TRBJ1-1; no clear D gene. Per germline, CDR1 SGHRS and CDR2 YFSETQ. This CDR3 spans 16 amino acids. The V end lost 0 bases, the J end lost 0 bases, and 12 bases lay between the germline ends. The DNA for the CDR3 is TGCGCCAGCAGCTTGGAAGCGGACCTAATGAACACTGAAGCTTTCTTT. Its translation: CASSLEADLMNTEAFF.

This clonotype was seen many times. The gene calls are TRBV20-1 and TRBJ1-1; D gene unclear. CDR3 length: 12 amino acids. Germline V CDR1 and CDR2: DFQATT, SNEGSKA (reference sequence). Trimming removed 8 bases at V and 4 bases at J, with 14 bases between. In DNA form, the CDR3 reads TGCAGTAAGGGAGGGTTGGCCACTGAAGCTTTCTTT. Translating gives CSKGGLATEAFF.